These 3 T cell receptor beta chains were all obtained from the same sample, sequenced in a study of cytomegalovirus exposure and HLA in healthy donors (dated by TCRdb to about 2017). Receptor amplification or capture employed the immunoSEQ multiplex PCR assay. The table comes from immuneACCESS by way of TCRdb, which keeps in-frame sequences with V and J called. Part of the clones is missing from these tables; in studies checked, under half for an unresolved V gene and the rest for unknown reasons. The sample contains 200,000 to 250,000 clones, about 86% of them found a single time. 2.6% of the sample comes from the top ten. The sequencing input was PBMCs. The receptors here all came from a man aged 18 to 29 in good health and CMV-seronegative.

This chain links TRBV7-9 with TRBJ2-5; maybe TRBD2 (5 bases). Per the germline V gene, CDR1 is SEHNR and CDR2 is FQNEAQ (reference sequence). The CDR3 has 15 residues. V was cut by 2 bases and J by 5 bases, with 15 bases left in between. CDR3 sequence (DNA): TGTGCCAGCAGCTTAACCCTCGGGGAGACGGAGACCCAGTACTTC. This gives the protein CASSLTLGETETQYF.

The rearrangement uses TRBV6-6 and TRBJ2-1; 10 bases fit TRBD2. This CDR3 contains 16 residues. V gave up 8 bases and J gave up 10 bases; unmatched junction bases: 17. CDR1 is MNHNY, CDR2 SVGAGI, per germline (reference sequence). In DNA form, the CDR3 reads TGTGCCAGCCACCAGAGAAGAGCGGGGGGGCCGCAAGAGCAGTTCTTC. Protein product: CASHQRRAGGPQEQFF.

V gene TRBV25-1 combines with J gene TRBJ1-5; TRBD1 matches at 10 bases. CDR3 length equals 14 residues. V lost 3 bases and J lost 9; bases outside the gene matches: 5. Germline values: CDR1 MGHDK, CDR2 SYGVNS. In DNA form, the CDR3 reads TGTGCCAGCAGTGAGGGACAGGGGTTTGGGCCCCAGCATTTT. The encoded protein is CASSEGQGFGPQHF.